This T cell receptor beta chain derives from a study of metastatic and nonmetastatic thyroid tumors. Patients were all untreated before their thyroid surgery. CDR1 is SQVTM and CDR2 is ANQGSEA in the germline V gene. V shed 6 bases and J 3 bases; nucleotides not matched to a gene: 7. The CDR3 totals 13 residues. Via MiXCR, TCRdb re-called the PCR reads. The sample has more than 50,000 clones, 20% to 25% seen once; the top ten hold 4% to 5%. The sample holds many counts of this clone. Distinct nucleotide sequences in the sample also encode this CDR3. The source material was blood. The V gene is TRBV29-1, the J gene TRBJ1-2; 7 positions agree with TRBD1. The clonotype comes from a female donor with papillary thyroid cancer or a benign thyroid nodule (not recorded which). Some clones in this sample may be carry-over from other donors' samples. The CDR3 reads CSVLTGSYYGYTF. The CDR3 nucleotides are TGCAGCGTATTGACAGGGTCTTACTATGGCTACACCTTC.